The rows below give T cell receptor beta chains drawn from one sample of a study of cytomegalovirus exposure and HLA in healthy donors. Sequenced by immunoSEQ multiplex PCR; TCRdb stores in-frame clones only, minus some. The sample has about 160,000 clones; roughly four fifths are singletons. The sequenced material came from PBMCs. Receptor source: a man in his sixties in good health and CMV-seronegative. Each CDR3 is given with its conserved first and last residue. Fields, in order: J gene, clone size, V gene, D gene, CDR3 protein, CDR3 DNA. D genes are given only for firm matches. Clone sizes are given selectively: once, few, many, or a class where the clone is expanded.

TRBJ2-7 once TRBV11-3 TRBD2 CASSLGGSGSDEQYF TGTGCCAGCAGCTTAGGGGGTAGCGGGAGTGACGAGCAGTACTTC
TRBJ2-3 . TRBV13 . CASSVKRASTDTQYF TGTGCCAGCAGCGTAAAGCGGGCAAGCACAGATACGCAGTATTTT
TRBJ1-2 . TRBV11-2 . CASSLSLLGSRGGYTF TGTGCCAGCAGCCTATCTCTTCTCGGGTCCCGGGGTGGCTACACCTTC
TRBJ1-5 . TRBV27 TRBD1 CASSPGTENQPQHF TGTGCCAGCAGTCCGGGGACAGAGAATCAGCCCCAGCATTTT
TRBJ2-3 . TRBV5-4 TRBD1 CASSRDRRSDTQYF TGTGCCAGCAGCCGGGACAGGCGTTCAGATACGCAGTATTTT
TRBJ2-2 . TRBV14 . CASSPRLTGELFF TGTGCCAGCAGCCCCCGTTTGACCGGGGAGCTGTTTTTT
TRBJ1-6 . TRBV19 TRBD1 CASSPGGNSPLHF TGTGCCAGTAGCCCAGGGGGTAATTCACCCCTCCACTTT
TRBJ1-2 . TRBV11-2 TRBD1 CASSPNRQGGHGYTF TGTGCCAGCAGCCCCAATCGACAGGGAGGACATGGCTACACCTTC
TRBJ2-1 few TRBV19 TRBD2 CASSSGPSGRAPYNEQFF TGTGCCAGTAGTTCAGGTCCTAGCGGGAGGGCCCCCTACAATGAGCAGTTCTTC
TRBJ1-2 . TRBV28 . CASSPTGSYGYTF TGTGCCAGCAGCCCAACAGGGAGCTATGGCTACACCTTC
TRBJ2-1 . TRBV19 TRBD2 CASSQPSGRASNNEQFF TGTGCCAGTAGTCAACCTAGCGGGAGGGCCTCGAACAATGAGCAGTTCTTC
TRBJ2-7 . TRBV28 . CASATTGGLDYEQYF TGTGCCAGCGCCACCACGGGCGGGCTCGACTACGAGCAGTACTTC
TRBJ2-3 few TRBV10-2 TRBD2 CASSGVAGGFYF TGCGCCAGCAGTGGTGTAGCGGGAGGTTTTTATTTT
TRBJ1-6 . TRBV27 . CASSLSKPISYNSPLHF TGTGCCAGCAGTTTATCGAAGCCAATCTCCTATAATTCACCCCTCCACTTT
TRBJ2-3 once TRBV7-6 . CASSFATGPGTDTQYF TGTGCCAGCAGCTTCGCCACAGGGCCCGGCACAGATACGCAGTATTTT
TRBJ2-2 . TRBV18 . CASSPPYSFNTGELFF TGTGCCAGCTCACCACCATATTCCTTCAACACCGGGGAGCTGTTTTTT
TRBJ2-7 . TRBV9 . CASSGRQPSYEQYF TGTGCCAGCAGCGGACGACAGCCCTCCTACGAGCAGTACTTC
TRBJ2-5 . TRBV9 TRBD2 CASSATGLAGASQETQYF TGTGCCAGCAGCGCCACGGGACTAGCGGGGGCGTCTCAAGAGACCCAGTACTTC
TRBJ2-4 few TRBV7-9 TRBD2 CSSSPGTSGGHIQYF TGTTCCAGCAGCCCAGGGACTAGCGGGGGTCACATTCAGTACTTC
TRBJ1-6 . TRBV19 TRBD1 CASRDRVATNSPLHF TGTGCCAGTAGGGACAGGGTAGCAACTAATTCACCCCTCCACTTT
TRBJ2-2 . TRBV7-6 TRBD1 CASSPRGQGAGELFF TGTGCCAGCAGCCCCCGTGGACAGGGAGCTGGGGAGCTGTTTTTT
TRBJ1-5 once TRBV29-1 TRBD1 CSAAQGQSNQPQHF TGCAGCGCCGCTCAGGGACAGAGCAATCAGCCCCAGCATTTT
TRBJ1-1 . TRBV7-9 TRBD1 CASSLANRGGTEAFF TGTGCCAGCAGCTTAGCGAACAGGGGAGGCACTGAAGCTTTCTTT
TRBJ2-5 few TRBV7-2 TRBD2 CASSLGLAPETQYF TGTGCCAGCAGCCTGGGACTAGCCCCAGAGACCCAGTACTTC
TRBJ2-7 . TRBV14 TRBD2 CASSQVAGGLGEQYF TGTGCCAGCAGCCAAGTAGCGGGGGGCCTTGGCGAGCAGTACTTC
TRBJ1-1 . TRBV7-2 . CASKGRGSNTEAFF TGTGCCAGCAAGGGTCGGGGGTCGAACACTGAAGCTTTCTTT
TRBJ1-2 . TRBV4-3 . CASSQEQGFYGYTF TGCGCCAGCAGCCAAGAGCAGGGCTTCTATGGCTACACCTTC
TRBJ2-7 once TRBV6-1 . CASSEASGQRRSEQYF TGTGCCAGCAGTGAAGCGTCGGGTCAAAGGAGGAGCGAGCAGTACTTC
TRBJ2-5 . TRBV28 TRBD2 CASSFSPGLAGVSQETQYF TGTGCCAGCAGTTTCAGTCCTGGACTAGCGGGAGTCTCCCAAGAGACCCAGTACTTC
TRBJ1-6 . TRBV11-2 TRBD1 CASSGDRVNSPLHF TGTGCCAGCAGCGGGGACAGGGTCAATTCACCCCTCCACTTT
TRBJ2-3 . TRBV10-3 TRBD2 CAISVGSGKFADTQYF TGTGCCATCAGTGTTGGTAGCGGGAAGTTCGCAGATACGCAGTATTTT
TRBJ2-5 . TRBV5-4 TRBD2 CAGSLERGVYGTQYF TGTGCCGGCAGCTTGGAGCGGGGGGTTTATGGGACCCAGTACTTC
TRBJ1-4 . TRBV4-3 TRBD1 CASSQDLGQGVKLFF TGCGCCAGCAGCCAAGATCTCGGACAGGGGGTAAAACTGTTTTTT
TRBJ1-4 . TRBV29-1 . CSVEEGPGEKLFF TGCAGCGTTGAAGAGGGCCCCGGTGAAAAACTGTTTTTT
TRBJ2-1 few TRBV4-3 TRBD2 CASSQAGTSGFSEQFF TGCGCCAGCAGCCAGGCCGGGACTAGCGGGTTCAGTGAGCAGTTCTTC
TRBJ2-1 . TRBV7-9 TRBD2 CASSFGTSGDEQFF TGTGCCAGCAGCTTCGGGACTAGCGGGGATGAGCAGTTCTTC
TRBJ2-7 . TRBV10-3 TRBD2 CAISESGSGVIYEQYF TGTGCCATCAGTGAGTCGGGTAGCGGGGTGATCTACGAGCAGTACTTC
TRBJ1-1 . TRBV19 TRBD1 CASSLTDRGLRTEAFF TGTGCCAGTAGTCTGACGGACAGGGGGCTTCGCACTGAAGCTTTCTTT
TRBJ1-2 . TRBV7-2 . CASSLVAGSGNWGYTF TGTGCCAGCAGCTTAGTTGCGGGGTCTGGGAACTGGGGCTACACCTTC
TRBJ2-3 once TRBV7-9 TRBD1 CASSLGQGVTDTQYF TGTGCCAGCAGCTTAGGACAGGGGGTCACAGATACGCAGTATTTT
TRBJ2-7 . TRBV28 TRBD1 CASREGQEYEQYF TGTGCCAGCAGGGAGGGACAGGAGTACGAGCAGTACTTC
TRBJ2-2 . TRBV23-1 TRBD1 CASSQSGTGAYGELFF TGCGCCAGCAGTCAATCGGGAACAGGGGCATACGGGGAGCTGTTTTTT
TRBJ2-1 once TRBV29-1 . CSAERSEQFF TGCAGCGCCGAACGTAGTGAGCAGTTCTTC
TRBJ2-2 . TRBV30 . CAWSVLAAAGELFF TGTGCCTGGAGTGTACTGGCCGCGGCCGGGGAGCTGTTTTTT
TRBJ1-1 . TRBV9 . CASSVAVRTEAFF TGTGCCAGCAGCGTAGCTGTGCGCACTGAAGCTTTCTTT
TRBJ1-2 once TRBV15 . CATSRDFNSLNYGYTF TGTGCCACCAGCAGAGATTTTAACAGCCTAAACTATGGCTACACCTTC
TRBJ1-6 . TRBV9 TRBD1 CASSVGQRNANNSPLHF TGTGCCAGCAGCGTGGGACAGAGGAACGCAAATAATTCACCCCTCCACTTT
TRBJ2-5 . TRBV2 TRBD2 CAERGAGETQYF TGTGCCGAGCGGGGGGCCGGAGAGACCCAGTACTTC
TRBJ2-5 . TRBV7-2 TRBD2 CASSLGWAAGEETQYF TGTGCCAGCAGCTTAGGTTGGGCAGCGGGAGAAGAGACCCAGTACTTC
TRBJ2-5 . TRBV30 TRBD2 CAWSPGGETQYF TGTGCCTGGAGTCCCGGGGGGGAGACCCAGTACTTC
TRBJ2-6 . TRBV11-1 . CASTVGRVSGANVLTF TGTGCCAGCACAGTGGGCAGGGTTTCTGGGGCCAACGTCCTGACTTTC
TRBJ2-7 . TRBV7-2 TRBD2 CASSPTSGNPVEQYF TGTGCCAGCAGCCCGACTAGCGGGAACCCAGTCGAGCAGTACTTC
TRBJ2-7 . TRBV6-5 . CASSYRGEGNEQYF TGTGCCAGCAGTTACCGGGGAGAGGGCAACGAGCAGTACTTC
TRBJ1-6 . TRBV27 TRBD1 CASGTGDDSPLHF TGTGCCAGCGGAACAGGGGACGATTCACCCCTCCACTTT
TRBJ1-5 . TRBV5-1 . CASSLDSTDSNQPQHF TGCGCCAGCAGCTTGGATTCCACAGATAGCAATCAGCCCCAGCATTTT